The 20 T cell receptor beta chains reported below all come from one sample, sequenced in a study of cytomegalovirus exposure and HLA in healthy donors. PCR involved 60 Vbeta and 13 Jbeta primers. Some clones are missing from TCRdb's copy, which holds only in-frame ones; the method was immunoSEQ multiplex PCR. The sample has approximately 100,000 clones; nearly 80% are singletons. The specimen was PBMCs. Receptors were obtained from a man between 60 and 75 years old in good health and CMV-seropositive.

The DNA of the CDR3 is TGTGCCAGCAGCGCTGGAGGACCTACCACTGAAGCTTTCTTT. As protein: CASSAGGPTTEAFF. The chain couples TRBV2 to TRBJ1-1; D gene unclear. Deletions cut 6 bases from V and 4 bases from J, with 15 bases between. CDR3 size: 14 residues. Germline CDR1 SNHLY, CDR2 FYNNEI.

The V gene is TRBV6-5, the J gene TRBJ1-6; 7 nucleotides line up with TRBD1. The CDR3 sequence is 14 residues long. Per the germline V gene, CDR1 is MNHEY and CDR2 is SVGAGI. Unmatched junction bases numbered 3, after V lost 4 bases and J lost 6 bases. The CDR3 sequence: CASSLDRVNSPLHF. CDR3 bases: TGTGCCAGCAGTTTAGACAGGGTTAATTCACCCCTCCACTTT.

This clone was seen only once. The J gene is TRBJ2-3, the V gene TRBV25-1, with no clear D. CDR3 size: 13 residues. Trimming stripped 3 bases from V and 5 bases from J, with 9 bases between. Germline V lookup: CDR1 MGHDK, CDR2 SYGVNS. Here the CDR3 DNA reads TGTGCCAGCAGTGATTCCCTTAGAGATACGCAGTATTTT. Its translation: CASSDSLRDTQYF.

The V gene is TRBV11-3, the J gene TRBJ1-5; 9 bases align to TRBD1. Per the germline V gene, CDR1 is SGHNT and CDR2 is YENEEA. The CDR3 is 18 residues long. With V trimmed by 5 bases and J by 0 bases, 11 bases remained unmatched. The CDR3 protein is CASSGDRDSDYSNQPQHF. CDR3 in DNA: TGTGCCAGCAGCGGGGACAGGGATAGTGACTATAGCAATCAGCCCCAGCATTTT.

The chain employs TRBV6-5 and TRBJ1-4; D may be TRBD1 (5 bases). Trimming pared 5 bases from V and 0 bases from J, leaving 10 bases between. The length of the CDR3 is 15 residues. The V gene's germline CDR1 is MNHEY and CDR2 SVGAGI. The CDR3 DNA sequence: TGTGCCAGCAGTCGGGACTACTCAACTAATGAAAAACTGTTTTTT. Its protein is CASSRDYSTNEKLFF.

This rearrangement joins TRBV6-5 to TRBJ1-6, with 9 positions matching TRBD1. Trimming removed 2 bases from V and 10 bases from J; junction bases left unmatched: 6. CDR3 length equals 15 residues. Germline V gene data show CDR1 as MNHEY and CDR2 as SVGAGI. The CDR3 loop is CASSYMGQGSSPLHF. The CDR3 DNA is TGTGCCAGCAGTTACATGGGACAGGGAAGCTCACCCCTCCACTTT.

V is TRBV5-1 and J is TRBJ1-1, with D maybe TRBD1 (6 bases). Trimming took off 5 bases at V and 5 bases at J, with 16 bases between the two ends. Germline V CDR1 and CDR2: SGHRS, YFSETQ. The CDR3 consists of 14 residues. CDR3 sequence (DNA): TGCGCCAGCAGTCCGGGGGGGCTTCGGACTGAAGCTTTCTTT. It yields the protein CASSPGGLRTEAFF.

The V and J genes are TRBV5-8 and TRBJ2-1, with D maybe TRBD1 (6 bases). The germline V and J ends were trimmed by 7 bases and 6 bases, with 14 bases remaining between them. This CDR3 is built from 13 residues. Per the germline V gene, CDR1 is SGHTS and CDR2 is YDEGEE. CDR3 region: CASRLTGSNEQFF. The CDR3 DNA reads as TGTGCCAGCCGCCTTACAGGGTCCAATGAGCAGTTCTTC.

The genes are TRBV28 and TRBJ1-3; D uncertain. Germline CDR1 MDHEN, CDR2 SYDVKM. The CDR3 loop spans 15 amino acids. The V and J ends lost 7 bases and 0 bases respectively, with 13 bases between them. The DNA of the CDR3 is TGTGCCAGCACTCCGCCCCTGAGCTCTGGAAACACCATATATTTT. It codes for CASTPPLSSGNTIYF. The entire variable domain, with the rest obtained from reference TRBV28 and TRBJ1-3, is as follows: DVKVTQSSRYLVKRTGEKVFLECVQDMDHENMFWYRQDPGLGLRLIYFSYDVKMKEKGDIPEGYSVSREKKERFSLILESASTNQTSMYLCASTPPLSSGNTIYFGEGSWLTVV.

The chain employs TRBV14 and TRBJ1-4; D is unclear. Germline V gene sequence: CDR1 SGHDN, CDR2 FVKESK. V was clipped by 3 bases and J by 9 bases, with 20 bases between them. The CDR3 extends over 16 amino acids. The CDR3 reads CASSHPRVIMKQKLFF. The CDR3 region has the DNA TGTGCCAGCAGCCACCCACGAGTGATAATGAAGCAAAAACTGTTTTTT.

The chain is built from TRBV7-9 and TRBJ1-1; 9 bases are a match to TRBD1. J was trimmed by 11 bases and V by 2 bases; bases with no gene match: 21. Germline CDR1 is SEHNR and CDR2 is FQNEAQ (reference sequence). The CDR3 is 18 residues long. The CDR3, as DNA: TGTGCCAGCAGCTTAATCGGGGGTGACAGGGGGTTGTGGTACGAGGCTTTCTTT. Amino acids: CASSLIGGDRGLWYEAFF. Filled out from reference TRBV7-9 and TRBJ1-1, the complete variable domain reads DTGVSQNPRHKITKRGQNVTFRCDPISEHNRLYWYRQTLGQGPEFLTYFQNEAQLEKSRLLSDRFSAERPKGSFSTLEIQRTEQGDSAMYLCASSLIGGDRGLWYEAFFGQGTRLTVV.

This sequence joins TRBV6-6 and TRBJ1-6, with no clear D. V dropped 0 bases and J dropped 8 bases, with 14 bases sitting between them. This CDR3 is built from 16 residues. The V gene's germline CDR1 is MNHNY and CDR2 SVGAGI (reference sequence). The chain's CDR3 is CASSYSNTVGDSPLHF. The CDR3 DNA follows: TGTGCCAGCAGTTACTCGAACACAGTGGGAGATTCACCCCTCCACTTT.

V usage is TRBV11-3 and J usage is TRBJ2-1; weak D call: TRBD1 (6 bases). The CDR3 covers 15 residues. Germline lookup yields CDR1 SGHNT and CDR2 YENEEA. Trimming shortened V by 5 bases and J by 0 bases, and 11 bases separated the two germline ends. This CDR3 reads CASSQDSSSYNEQFF. The CDR3 DNA follows: TGTGCCAGCAGCCAGGACAGCAGCTCCTACAATGAGCAGTTCTTC. The full variable domain, with the rest looked up from reference TRBV11-3 and TRBJ2-1, is EAGVVQSPRYKIIEKKQPVAFWCNPISGHNTLYWYLQNLGQGPELLIRYENEEAVDDSQLPKDRFSAERLKGVDSTLKIQPAELGDSAVYLCASSQDSSSYNEQFFGPGTRLTVL.

The rearrangement uses TRBV7-9 and TRBJ2-7, with D perhaps matching TRBD2 (7 bases). CDR1 SEHNR and CDR2 FQNEAQ come from the germline V gene (reference sequence). The CDR3 contains 11 residues. CDR3 sequence reads: CSPRGAYEQYF. As DNA, the CDR3 is TGTTCCCCCCGGGGGGCGTACGAGCAGTACTTC. Full variable domain (outside the CDR3, taken from reference TRBV7-9 and TRBJ2-7): DTGVSQNPRHKITKRGQNVTFRCDPISEHNRLYWYRQTLGQGPEFLTYFQNEAQLEKSRLLSDRFSAERPKGSFSTLEIQRTEQGDSAMYLCSPRGAYEQYFGPGTRLTVT.

The V and J genes are TRBV7-3 and TRBJ2-2; 9 bases are a match to TRBD2. CDR3 length equals 16 residues. Trimming at V came to 4 bases and at J to 5 bases, leaving 8 bases not matched to a gene. The germline gives CDR1 SGHTA, CDR2 FQGTGA. Here the CDR3 DNA reads TGTGCCAGCAGCTCAGGTGGGACTAGCCGTACCGGGGAGCTGTTTTTT. This gives the protein CASSSGGTSRTGELFF.

The chain carries TRBV18 and TRBJ1-2, with D maybe TRBD1 (5 bases). V lost 6 bases, J lost 5 bases, and 19 bases lay in between. This CDR3 spans 15 amino acids. CDR1 and CDR2 from the germline V gene are KGHSH and LQKENI. CDR3 in amino acids: CASSPTRGKEYGYTF. The CDR3 bases are TGTGCCAGCTCCCCAACTCGGGGGAAGGAGTATGGCTACACCTTC.

This clone was observed a handful of times. The CDR3 reads CASSPRTGINQPQHF. The CDR3 bases are TGTGCCAGCAGCCCCCGGACAGGGATCAATCAGCCCCAGCATTTT. The chain joins TRBV5-6 to TRBJ1-5; 8 bases line up with TRBD1. This CDR3 region has 15 residues. Trimming took 4 bases from V and 3 from J; bases not matched to a gene: 6. Germline V lookup: CDR1 SGHDT, CDR2 YYEEEE.

The CDR3 sequence: CASSLFTGQVYEQYF. DNA of the CDR3: TGTGCCAGCAGCTTATTCACGGGACAGGTCTACGAGCAGTACTTC. The gene calls are TRBV7-9 and TRBJ2-7, with 8 bases identical to TRBD1. With V trimmed by 2 bases and J by 3 bases, 6 bases remained unmatched. Germline V gives CDR1 SEHNR, CDR2 FQNEAQ (reference sequence). This CDR3 region has 15 residues.

This sequence joins TRBV14 and TRBJ2-5; D possibly corresponds to TRBD1 (6 bases). Trimming removed 0 bases at V and 5 bases at J, with 10 bases between. CDR3 length: 14 residues. CDR1 is SGHDN and CDR2 is FVKESK in the germline V gene. CDR3: CASSQDQGTETQYF. Here the CDR3 DNA reads TGTGCCAGCAGCCAAGATCAGGGGACGGAGACCCAGTACTTC.

The chain uses TRBV7-9 and TRBJ2-1; TRBD1 matches at 7 bases. This CDR3 is built from 14 residues. J lost 7 bases, V lost 2 bases, and 5 bases had no gene match. Germline CDR1 reads SEHNR; CDR2 reads FQNEAQ (reference sequence). The CDR3: CASSLTGAVNEQFF. In DNA, the CDR3 is TGTGCCAGCAGCTTAACAGGGGCGGTTAATGAGCAGTTCTTC.